The 24 T cell receptor beta chains below were found in one sample sequenced in a study of cytomegalovirus exposure and HLA in healthy donors. 60 Vbeta and 13 Jbeta primers were used in PCR. This table comes from immunoSEQ multiplex PCR, and its TCRdb copy is limited to in-frame clones, with some not included. This sample has some 180,000 clones, with around 78% found just once. Sequenced material: PBMCs. The source is a woman younger than 45 in good health and CMV-seropositive.

This chain uses TRBV28 with TRBJ2-5; 8 nucleotides match TRBD2. Germline V gene lookup returns CDR1 MDHEN and CDR2 SYDVKM. CDR3 length: 13 residues. The trim removed 2 bases at V and 9 bases at J, leaving 5 bases unmatched. This CDR3 reads CASSLRGLVAQYF. The DNA of the CDR3 is TGTGCCAGCAGTTTAAGGGGACTAGTGGCCCAGTACTTC.

The gene calls are TRBV5-6 and TRBJ2-5, with 7 bases fitting TRBD1. Germline V gene sequence: CDR1 SGHDT, CDR2 YYEEEE. This CDR3 has 14 residues. With V trimmed by 2 bases and J by 6 bases, 7 bases remained unmatched. CDR3: CASSFRDREKTQYF. The DNA of the CDR3 is TGTGCCAGCAGCTTTCGTGACAGGGAAAAGACCCAGTACTTC.

The chain is built from TRBV19 and TRBJ2-5; 13 bases map to TRBD2. Germline V gives CDR1 LNHDA, CDR2 SQIVND (reference sequence). The V gene end was trimmed by 7 bases and the J gene end by 3 bases; junction bases not matched to a gene: 11. The CDR3 spans 17 residues. As DNA, the CDR3 is TGTGCCAGTACCCAGCCCCCGGGACTAGCGGGGAAAGAGACCCAGTACTTC. This translates into CASTQPPGLAGKETQYF.

The chain is built from TRBV6-6 and TRBJ2-7, with 7 nucleotides matching TRBD2. The CDR3 spans 14 residues. The junction had 11 bases not matched to a gene; V was cut back by 8 bases and J by 4 bases. The V gene's germline CDR1 is MNHNY and CDR2 SVGAGI (reference sequence). The CDR3 spells CASSWGGQEYEQYF. The CDR3 nucleotides read TGTGCCAGCTCCTGGGGGGGTCAGGAATACGAGCAGTACTTC.

The chain has TRBV27 and TRBJ1-6; the match to TRBD1 covers 8 bases. The CDR3 has 15 amino acids. Losses at the gene ends were 5 bases for V and 10 bases for J; bases not matched to a gene: 10. Germline CDR1 reads MNHEY; CDR2 reads SMNVEV (reference sequence). CDR3: CASSPGQGFGSPLHF. The CDR3 coding sequence is TGTGCCAGCAGTCCAGGACAGGGTTTCGGGTCACCCCTCCACTTT.

The genes are TRBV6-4 and TRBJ2-1; the match to TRBD2 covers 7 bases. Germline V gives CDR1 MRHNA, CDR2 SNTAGT. The V and J ends lost 2 bases and 5 bases, in that order; junction bases with no gene match: 6. The CDR3 runs 15 residues. This CDR3 is CASSDGAGPNNEQFF. CDR3 nucleotide sequence: TGTGCCAGCAGTGACGGAGCGGGGCCCAACAATGAGCAGTTCTTC.

The chain has TRBV15 and TRBJ2-6, with D possibly TRBD1 on 5 matching bases. This CDR3 is 17 amino acids long. Germline V gene lookup returns CDR1 LNHNV and CDR2 YYDKDF (reference sequence). Trimming took 3 bases from V and 2 from J, leaving 14 bases between them. The CDR3 loop reads CATSSGKGATGANVLTF. CDR3 nucleotide sequence: TGTGCCACCAGCAGCGGAAAAGGGGCAACTGGGGCCAACGTCCTGACTTTC.

The chain has TRBV7-2 and TRBJ2-5; 12 bases line up with TRBD2. CDR1 SGHTA and CDR2 FQGNSA come from the germline V gene. The CDR3 has 15 amino acids. The V and J ends lost 4 bases and 0 bases, in that order; junction bases with no gene match: 0. In nucleotides, the CDR3 is TGTGCCAGCAGCTGGACTAGCGGGAACCAAGAGACCCAGTACTTC. Amino acid sequence: CASSWTSGNQETQYF.

Concerning this clone itself: Distinct nucleotide sequences in the sample also encode this CDR3. The chain carries TRBV14 and TRBJ2-5, with D uncertain. Trimming took off 4 bases at V and 4 bases at J, with 4 bases between the two ends. The CDR3 is 11 residues long. The germline V gene encodes CDR1 SGHDN and CDR2 FVKESK. CDR3 residues: CASSPGETQYF. Written as DNA, the CDR3 is TGTGCCAGCAGCCCAGGAGAGACCCAGTACTTC.

This rearrangement joins TRBV9 to TRBJ1-5; 10 bases map to TRBD1. CDR3 length equals 16 residues. Trimming took 0 bases from V and 5 from J; bases not matched to a gene: 5. Germline CDR1 reads SGDLS; CDR2 reads YYNGEE. CDR3 in amino acids: CASSVGRGTGDQPQHF. The CDR3 DNA sequence: TGTGCCAGCAGCGTAGGCCGCGGGACAGGGGATCAGCCCCAGCATTTT.

This clone was seen a few times. The rearrangement uses TRBV30 and TRBJ2-7; 12 nucleotides align to TRBD1. Germline V gives CDR1 GTSNPN, CDR2 SVGIG (reference sequence). The CDR3 has 14 residues. After removal of 5 bases from V and 4 bases from J, the junction contained 6 bases not matched to a gene. CDR3 sequence: CAWEGTGGEYEQYF. The CDR3 DNA reads TGTGCCTGGGAAGGGACAGGGGGCGAATACGAGCAGTACTTC.

The chain links TRBV10-3 to TRBJ1-4, with D hard to call. Trimming pared 0 bases from V and 4 bases from J, leaving 9 bases between. The CDR3 contains 15 residues. The germline V gene encodes CDR1 ENHRY and CDR2 SYGVKD. CDR3 loop: CAISESRTYNEKLFF. The CDR3 nucleotides read TGTGCCATCAGTGAGTCGAGGACTTATAATGAAAAACTGTTTTTT.

V and J are TRBV12-5 and TRBJ1-4; 9 bases map to TRBD1. This CDR3 has 13 amino acids. The germline CDR1 and CDR2 sequences are LGHNT and FRNRAP. V trimming: 8 bases; J trimming: 7 bases; junction bases outside the gene matches: 5. The CDR3 sequence: CASRRDRAEKLFF. Here the CDR3 DNA reads TGTGCTAGTCGTAGGGACAGGGCTGAAAAACTGTTTTTT. Drawing the rest from reference TRBV12-5 and TRBJ1-4, the complete variable domain is DARVTQTPRHKVTEMGQEVTMRCQPILGHNTVFWYRQTMMQGLELLAYFRNRAPLDDSGMPKDRFSAEMPDATLATLKIQPSEPRDSAVYFCASRRDRAEKLFFGSGTQLSVL.

This clone has just a few counts. The chain recombines TRBV11-2 with TRBJ1-4; D possibly corresponds to TRBD1 (5 bases). Trimming removed 5 bases at V and 0 bases at J, with 13 bases between. The CDR3 is 16 residues long. Germline V lookup: CDR1 SGHAT, CDR2 FQNNGV. CDR3 sequence (DNA): TGTGCCAGCAGCGCCCGACAGAAAGCAACTAATGAAAAACTGTTTTTT. Amino acid sequence: CASSARQKATNEKLFF.

A single count supports this clone. The chain joins TRBV7-9 to TRBJ2-3; perhaps TRBD1 as D (5 bases). The length of the CDR3 is 16 residues. V gave up 4 bases and J gave up 0 bases, with 14 bases separating them. CDR1 SEHNR and CDR2 FQNEAQ come from the germline V gene (reference sequence). Written as DNA, the CDR3 is TGTGCCAGCAGCTACAGGCGGTTTCCTAGCACAGATACGCAGTATTTT. Amino acid sequence: CASSYRRFPSTDTQYF.

This clone was counted once. One end of the junction fails to match germline, which may point to a read error. The CDR3 sequence is CASSLEPPGLSTQYF. The DNA of the CDR3 is TGTGCCAGCAGCTTAGAACCCCCGGGTTTGTCGACGCAGTACTTT. The chain carries TRBV7-2 and TRBJ2-3; D is uncertain. The germline V gene has CDR1 SGHTA and CDR2 FQGNSA. The CDR3 runs 15 residues.

V and J are TRBV27 and TRBJ2-7, with D perhaps TRBD2 (5 bases). Germline assignment: CDR1 MNHEY and CDR2 SMNVEV (reference sequence). The V end was cut by 3 bases, the J end by 1 base, with 7 bases between. The CDR3 is made up of 13 amino acids. The CDR3 sequence is CASSFGVSYEQYF. As DNA, the CDR3 is TGTGCCAGCAGTTTCGGGGTGTCCTACGAGCAGTACTTC.

The V and J genes are TRBV5-5 and TRBJ1-5, with 7 bases identical to TRBD1. Germline trimming cut 1 base from V and 0 bases from J; bases unmatched to any gene: 1. Per germline, CDR1 SGHKS and CDR2 YYEKEE (reference sequence). The CDR3 is 15 amino acids. CDR3 loop: CASSLTGDSNQPQHF. CDR3 DNA sequence: TGTGCCAGCAGCTTGACAGGGGATAGCAATCAGCCCCAGCATTTT.

As for this clone: This specimen includes other DNA sequences encoding the same CDR3. The J gene is TRBJ2-7, the V gene TRBV9, with TRBD2 matching 12 bases. The CDR3 is 15 amino acids. Trimming at V came to 2 bases and at J to 4 bases, leaving 4 bases not matched to a gene. Germline CDR1 is SGDLS and CDR2 is YYNGEE. The CDR3 region has the DNA TGTGCCAGCAGCGTGGGGACTAGCGGGCGGTACGAGCAGTACTTC. Amino acids: CASSVGTSGRYEQYF. Complete variable domain (other parts from reference TRBV9 and TRBJ2-7): DSGVTQTPKHLITATGQRVTLRCSPRSGDLSVYWYQQSLDQGLQFLIQYYNGEERAKGNILERFSAQQFPDLHSELNLSSLELGDSALYFCASSVGTSGRYEQYFGPGTRLTVT.

The chain links TRBV7-9 to TRBJ2-4, with TRBD2 identical over 10 bases. CDR1 and CDR2 from the germline V gene are SEHNR and FQNEAQ (reference sequence). This CDR3 comprises 19 residues. V lost 4 bases and J lost 7; bases outside the gene matches: 19. CDR3 in amino acids: CASSSNVPTSGLVLNIQYF. The DNA of the CDR3 is TGTGCCAGCAGCTCTAACGTACCGACTAGCGGGTTAGTGTTGAACATTCAGTACTTC.

This rearrangement joins TRBV2 to TRBJ2-7, with D perhaps matching TRBD2 (5 bases). V shed 4 bases and J shed 2 bases, with 15 bases lying between them. Germline CDR1 and CDR2: SNHLY and FYNNEI. The CDR3 consists of 15 residues. The CDR3 loop reads CASSVLLRVPYEQYF. CDR3 coding DNA: TGTGCCAGCAGTGTTCTTCTGAGGGTTCCCTACGAGCAGTACTTC.

This chain joins TRBV5-4 and TRBJ1-1; D not certain. This CDR3 spans 15 amino acids. Trimming shortened V by 3 bases and J by 1 base, and 13 bases separated the two germline ends. Germline-derived CDR1 and CDR2 are SGHNT and YYREEE (reference sequence). CDR3 in DNA: TGTGCCAGCAGCTCGGGAGGACGGCAGAACACTGAAGCTTTCTTT. Amino acids: CASSSGGRQNTEAFF.

This chain uses TRBV9 with TRBJ1-5, with 9 bases identical to TRBD1. CDR1 is SGDLS, CDR2 YYNGEE, per germline. The ends lost 3 bases at V and 4 bases at J; junction bases unmatched: 5. The CDR3 is 15 amino acids. CDR3 loop: CASSAGDRANQPQHF. The CDR3 nucleotides read TGTGCCAGCAGCGCGGGGGACAGGGCTAATCAGCCCCAGCATTTT.

V gene TRBV13 combines with J gene TRBJ2-3; D gene unclear. This CDR3 contains 16 residues. CDR1 is PRHDT, CDR2 FYEKMQ, per germline (reference sequence). V lost 1 base to trimming and J lost 3 bases, with 14 bases between them. CDR3 protein: CASSLEAPRGTDTQYF. The CDR3 nucleotides read TGTGCCAGCAGCTTAGAGGCCCCCCGAGGAACAGATACGCAGTATTTT.